Reported below is one T cell receptor (beta chain). The antigen is unknown. This table comes from immunoSEQ multiplex PCR, and its TCRdb copy is limited to in-frame clones, with some not included. The repertoire consists of about 180,000 clones, with about 93% occurring once and the leading ten covering 1%. This sample was included in a study of T cell responses to AZD1222 COVID-19 vaccine. The study's findings and limits: The breadth and depth of Spike-specific TCRs increased once two AZD1222 doses had been given. At study baseline, merely several AZD1222 recipients were seropositive.

Germline values: CDR1 MNHNS, CDR2 SASEGT. The CDR3 consists of 13 residues. V lost 2 bases, J lost 0 bases, and 5 bases lay in between. The sequence was collected from an adult who received the MenACWY meningococcal vaccine as a control. The chain is built from TRBV6-1 and TRBJ2-7; D is unclear. The starting material was peripheral blood, obtained 28 days after the second dose of the MenACWY control vaccine. The CDR3 DNA reads TGTGCCAGCAGTGAAAGGTTCTCCTACGAGCAGTACTTC. It encodes CASSERFSYEQYF.